Listed below are T cell receptor beta chains from one sample, sequenced in a study of blood T cell repertoires in COVID-19. Assay used: immunoSEQ multiplex PCR; TCRdb lists only in-frame clones, some missing. The repertoire holds hundreds of thousands of clones, with 70% to 90% as singletons. Sample: PBMCs or T cells enriched from blood (not recorded which). The origin of the receptors is a woman in her forties or fifties with acute COVID-19. CDR3s include the opening cysteine and the closing phenylalanine or tryptophan. The D gene is left open where the match is weak.

V: TRBV27
J: TRBJ1-1
D: TRBD1
CDR3: CASSLLGQEVFF

V: TRBV6-2/TRBV6-3
J: TRBJ1-5
D: -
CDR3: CASSYSSDQPQHF

V: TRBV7-9
J: TRBJ1-2
D: -
CDR3: CASSLAGRGGGYTF

V: TRBV19
J: TRBJ2-1
D: TRBD2
CDR3: CASSLTSGTSHYNEQFF

V: TRBV7-9
J: TRBJ1-2
D: TRBD1
CDR3: CASRPDRDGGYTF

V: TRBV7-2
J: TRBJ1-2
D: -
CDR3: CASSPKAWGGGYTF

V: TRBV5-1
J: TRBJ2-1
D: TRBD2
CDR3: CASSLFSSGGYNEQFF

V: TRBV6-5
J: TRBJ2-1
D: -
CDR3: CARSTRHYNEQFF

V: TRBV3-1/TRBV3-2
J: TRBJ1-1
D: -
CDR3: CASSQGAYVGTEAFF

V: TRBV12-3/TRBV12-4
J: TRBJ2-1
D: -
CDR3: CASSFSSGEQFF

V: TRBV7-8
J: TRBJ1-2
D: -
CDR3: CASSLGRVDGYTF

V: TRBV6-2/TRBV6-3
J: TRBJ2-1
D: TRBD1
CDR3: CASSRDRGWESGEQFF

V: TRBV4-1
J: TRBJ1-1
D: -
CDR3: CASSLFRAGNTEAFF

V: TRBV9
J: TRBJ2-5
D: TRBD2
CDR3: CASSTRGGWETQYF

V: TRBV6-2/TRBV6-3
J: TRBJ1-6
D: -
CDR3: CASSPRTFLYNSPLHF

V: TRBV5-1
J: TRBJ1-2
D: -
CDR3: CASSSRTAPANYGYTF

V: TRBV7-2
J: TRBJ2-2
D: -
CDR3: CASSISGLSTGELFF

V: TRBV18
J: TRBJ2-7
D: -
CDR3: CASSPASEYYEQYF

V: TRBV7-2
J: TRBJ2-1
D: -
CDR3: CASSLAARSYNEQFF

V: TRBV13
J: TRBJ2-5
D: TRBD2
CDR3: CASSLALGGLAGGNQETQYF

V: TRBV6-5
J: TRBJ2-3
D: -
CDR3: CASSTGHRTDTQYF

V: TRBV5-1
J: TRBJ1-2
D: TRBD1
CDR3: CASSLGQGGYTF

V: TRBV7-9
J: TRBJ1-1
D: -
CDR3: CASSVDGGTEAFF

V: TRBV19
J: TRBJ2-2
D: -
CDR3: CASSSQGDEAGELFF

V: TRBV9
J: TRBJ2-2
D: TRBD1
CDR3: CASTRTGANTGELFF

V: TRBV7-8
J: TRBJ1-1
D: TRBD1
CDR3: CASSPGQGRITEAFF

V: TRBV5-6
J: TRBJ1-2
D: TRBD1
CDR3: CASSVGQGVGNYGYTF

V: TRBV7-2
J: TRBJ2-3
D: -
CDR3: CASSLFLSLIGDTQYF

V: TRBV5-1
J: TRBJ1-2
D: TRBD1
CDR3: CASSSRDRGANYGYTF

V: TRBV20-1
J: TRBJ2-1
D: -
CDR3: CSASIRDEQFF

V: TRBV5-1
J: TRBJ1-1
D: -
CDR3: CASSLDRTVEAFF

V: TRBV30
J: TRBJ2-1
D: TRBD1
CDR3: CAWGQGMYNEQFF

V: TRBV19
J: TRBJ2-5
D: TRBD1
CDR3: CASSVDRGFETQYF

V: TRBV27
J: TRBJ1-1
D: TRBD1
CDR3: CASSVGTGGAEGTEAFF

V: TRBV6-5
J: TRBJ1-1
D: -
CDR3: CASSYSASGNTEAFF

V: TRBV6-5
J: TRBJ1-6
D: TRBD1
CDR3: CASSGTGGVDSPLHF

V: TRBV9
J: TRBJ2-2
D: -
CDR3: CASSLGGGYTGELFF

V: TRBV7-2
J: TRBJ2-5
D: TRBD1
CDR3: CASSFQQGPQETQYF

V: TRBV5-1
J: TRBJ2-7
D: -
CDR3: CASSLAQTGYEQYF

V: TRBV6-5
J: TRBJ1-2
D: -
CDR3: CASRGQNYGYTF

V: TRBV30
J: TRBJ1-5
D: -
CDR3: CAWSGEGFGNQPQHF

V: TRBV13
J: TRBJ2-1
D: TRBD2
CDR3: CASSLGGVTYNEQFF

V: TRBV5-1
J: TRBJ1-6
D: -
CDR3: CASSLPGGDSPLHF

V: TRBV19
J: TRBJ1-2
D: TRBD1
CDR3: CATRDRGAKYGYTF

V: TRBV12-3/TRBV12-4
J: TRBJ1-1
D: -
CDR3: CASSPQAAGGAFF

V: TRBV6-1
J: TRBJ1-2
D: -
CDR3: CASSEQGKYGYTF

V: TRBV7-2
J: TRBJ2-1
D: TRBD2
CDR3: CASARTGSGGAGVEQFF

V: TRBV30
J: TRBJ1-3
D: -
CDR3: CAWSDWSRGDTIYF

V: TRBV28
J: TRBJ1-1
D: -
CDR3: CASSLRGLLNEPMGAFF

V: TRBV10-3
J: TRBJ2-5
D: TRBD1
CDR3: CAIQDRVQETQYF

V: TRBV7-3
J: TRBJ2-3
D: -
CDR3: CASSANPPDTQYF

V: TRBV5-6
J: TRBJ1-2
D: TRBD1
CDR3: CASSSPGQLNYGYTF

V: TRBV3-1/TRBV3-2
J: TRBJ2-5
D: -
CDR3: CASSQDRLVRTQYF

V: TRBV18
J: TRBJ1-3
D: -
CDR3: CASSPPELSPGNTIYF